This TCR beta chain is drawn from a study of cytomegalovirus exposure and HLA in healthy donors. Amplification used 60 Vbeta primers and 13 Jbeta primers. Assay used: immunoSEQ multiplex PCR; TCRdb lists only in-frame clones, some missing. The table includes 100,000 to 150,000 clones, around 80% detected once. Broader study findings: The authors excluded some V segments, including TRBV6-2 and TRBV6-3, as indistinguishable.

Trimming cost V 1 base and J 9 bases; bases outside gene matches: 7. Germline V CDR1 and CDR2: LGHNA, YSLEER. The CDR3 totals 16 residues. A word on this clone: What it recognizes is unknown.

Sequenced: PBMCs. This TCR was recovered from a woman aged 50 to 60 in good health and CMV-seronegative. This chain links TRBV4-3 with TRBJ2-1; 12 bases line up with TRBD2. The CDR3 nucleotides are TGCGCCAGCAGCCAAGGGGCTAGCGGGAGGGCCCGTGAGCAGTTCTTC. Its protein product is CASSQGASGRAREQFF.